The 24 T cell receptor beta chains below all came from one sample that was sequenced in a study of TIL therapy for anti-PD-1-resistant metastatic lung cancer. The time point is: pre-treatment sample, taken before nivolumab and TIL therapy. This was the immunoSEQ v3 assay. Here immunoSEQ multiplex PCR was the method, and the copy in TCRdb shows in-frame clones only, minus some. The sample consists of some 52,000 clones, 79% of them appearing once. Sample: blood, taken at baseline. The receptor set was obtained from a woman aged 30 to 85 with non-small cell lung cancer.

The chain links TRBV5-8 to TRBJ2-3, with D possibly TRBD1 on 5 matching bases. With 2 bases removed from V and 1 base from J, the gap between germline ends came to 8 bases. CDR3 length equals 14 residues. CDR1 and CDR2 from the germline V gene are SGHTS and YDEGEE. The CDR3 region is CASSFTGGTDTQYF. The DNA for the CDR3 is TGTGCCAGCAGCTTTACAGGCGGCACAGATACGCAGTATTTT.

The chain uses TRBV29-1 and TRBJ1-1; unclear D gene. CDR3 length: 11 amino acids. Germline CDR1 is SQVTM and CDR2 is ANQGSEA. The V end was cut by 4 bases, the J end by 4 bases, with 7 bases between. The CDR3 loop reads CSVAGSTEAFF. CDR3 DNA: TGCAGCGTTGCTGGGTCCACTGAAGCTTTCTTT.

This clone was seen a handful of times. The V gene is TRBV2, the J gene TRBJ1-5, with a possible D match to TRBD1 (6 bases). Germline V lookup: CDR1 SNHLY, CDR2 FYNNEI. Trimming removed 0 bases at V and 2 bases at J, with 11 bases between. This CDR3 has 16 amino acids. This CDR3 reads CASSEARGRGNQPQHF. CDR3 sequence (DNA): TGTGCCAGCAGTGAAGCCCGGGGGCGAGGCAATCAGCCCCAGCATTTT.

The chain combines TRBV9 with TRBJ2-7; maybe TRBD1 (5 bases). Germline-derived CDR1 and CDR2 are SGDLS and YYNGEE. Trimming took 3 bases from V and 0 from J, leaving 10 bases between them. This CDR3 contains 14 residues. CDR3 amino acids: CASSGRDSSYEQYF. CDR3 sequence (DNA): TGTGCCAGCAGCGGGAGAGACAGCTCCTACGAGCAGTACTTC.

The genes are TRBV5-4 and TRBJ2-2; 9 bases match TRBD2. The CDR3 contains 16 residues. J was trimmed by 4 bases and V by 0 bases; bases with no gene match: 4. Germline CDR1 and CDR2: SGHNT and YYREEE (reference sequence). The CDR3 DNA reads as TGTGCCAGCAGCTTGGGAGGTAGCGGGGGCACCGGGGAGCTGTTTTTT. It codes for CASSLGGSGGTGELFF.

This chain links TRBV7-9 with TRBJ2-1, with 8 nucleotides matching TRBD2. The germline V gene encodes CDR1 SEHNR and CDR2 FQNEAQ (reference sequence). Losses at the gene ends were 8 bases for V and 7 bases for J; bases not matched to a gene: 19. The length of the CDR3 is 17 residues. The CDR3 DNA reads TGTGCCAGCTCCGTTCCCCCTGGGGTACGGGAGGGAAATGAGCAGTTCTTC. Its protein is CASSVPPGVREGNEQFF.

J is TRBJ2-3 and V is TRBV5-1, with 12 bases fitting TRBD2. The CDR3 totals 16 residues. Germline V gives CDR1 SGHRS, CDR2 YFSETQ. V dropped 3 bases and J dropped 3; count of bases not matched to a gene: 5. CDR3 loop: CASSSSGGAGTDTQYF. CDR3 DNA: TGCGCCAGCAGCTCTAGCGGGGGGGCCGGGACAGATACGCAGTATTTT.

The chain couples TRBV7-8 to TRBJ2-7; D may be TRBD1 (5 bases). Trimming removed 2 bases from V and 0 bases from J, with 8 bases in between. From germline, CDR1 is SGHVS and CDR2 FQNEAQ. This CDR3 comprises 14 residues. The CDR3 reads CASSLSRASYEQYF. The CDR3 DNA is TGTGCCAGCAGCTTATCCAGGGCCTCCTACGAGCAGTACTTC.

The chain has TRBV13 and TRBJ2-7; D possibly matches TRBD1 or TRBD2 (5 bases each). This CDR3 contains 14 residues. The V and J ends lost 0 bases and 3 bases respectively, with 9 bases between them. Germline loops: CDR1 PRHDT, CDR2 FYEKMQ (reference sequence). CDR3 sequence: CASSLGGDGYEQYF. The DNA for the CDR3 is TGTGCCAGCAGCTTAGGGGGGGATGGCTACGAGCAGTACTTC.

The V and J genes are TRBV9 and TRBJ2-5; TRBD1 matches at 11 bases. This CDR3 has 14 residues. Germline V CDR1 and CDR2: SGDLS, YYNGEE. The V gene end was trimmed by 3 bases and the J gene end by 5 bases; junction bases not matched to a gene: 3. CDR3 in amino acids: CASSGTGGGETQYF. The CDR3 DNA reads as TGTGCCAGCAGCGGGACAGGGGGCGGGGAGACCCAGTACTTC.

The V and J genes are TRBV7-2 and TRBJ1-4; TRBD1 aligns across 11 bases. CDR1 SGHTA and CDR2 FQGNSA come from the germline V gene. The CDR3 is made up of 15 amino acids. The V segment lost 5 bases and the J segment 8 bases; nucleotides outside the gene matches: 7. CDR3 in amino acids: CASSPGDRGSEKLFF. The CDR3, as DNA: TGTGCCAGCAGCCCGGGGGACAGGGGGAGCGAAAAACTGTTTTTT.

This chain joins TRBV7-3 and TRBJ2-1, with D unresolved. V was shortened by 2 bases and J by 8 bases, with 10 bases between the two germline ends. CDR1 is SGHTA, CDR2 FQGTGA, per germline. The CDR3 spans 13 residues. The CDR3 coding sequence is TGTGCCAGCAGCTTAGTAGGGTATGATGAGCAGTTCTTC. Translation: CASSLVGYDEQFF.

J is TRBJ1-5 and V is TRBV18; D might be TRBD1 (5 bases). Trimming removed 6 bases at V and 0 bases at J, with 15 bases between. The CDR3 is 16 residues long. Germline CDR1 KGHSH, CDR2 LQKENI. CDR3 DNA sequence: TGTGCCAGCTCTCCCGACGGGGCAAATAGCAATCAGCCCCAGCATTTT. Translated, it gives CASSPDGANSNQPQHF. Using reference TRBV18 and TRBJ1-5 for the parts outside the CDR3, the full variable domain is NAGVMQNPRHLVRRRGQEARLRCSPMKGHSHVYWYRQLPEEGLKFMVYLQKENIIDESGMPKERFSAEFPKEGPSILRIQQVVRGDSAAYFCASSPDGANSNQPQHFGDGTRLSIL.

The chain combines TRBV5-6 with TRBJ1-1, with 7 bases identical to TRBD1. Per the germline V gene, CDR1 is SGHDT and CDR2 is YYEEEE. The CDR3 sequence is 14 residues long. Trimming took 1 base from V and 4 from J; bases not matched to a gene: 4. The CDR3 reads CASSLYEGATEAFF. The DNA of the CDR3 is TGTGCCAGCAGCTTGTACGAGGGGGCCACTGAAGCTTTCTTT.

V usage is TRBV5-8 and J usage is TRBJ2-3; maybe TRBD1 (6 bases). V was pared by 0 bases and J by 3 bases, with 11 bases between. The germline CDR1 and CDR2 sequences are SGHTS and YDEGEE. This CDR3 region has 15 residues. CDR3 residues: CASSLVQGLTDTQYF. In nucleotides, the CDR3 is TGTGCCAGCAGCTTGGTACAGGGCTTAACAGATACGCAGTATTTT.

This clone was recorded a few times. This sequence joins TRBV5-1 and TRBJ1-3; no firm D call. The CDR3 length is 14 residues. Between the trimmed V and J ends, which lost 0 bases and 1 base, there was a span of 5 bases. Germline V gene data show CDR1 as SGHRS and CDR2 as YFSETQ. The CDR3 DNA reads TGCGCCAGCAGCTTGGGGGCATCTGGAAACACCATATATTTT. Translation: CASSLGASGNTIYF.

The CDR3 region has the DNA TGTGCCAGCAGCCAACCGGACGGGTACACTGAAGCTTTCTTT. Protein sequence: CASSQPDGYTEAFF. This chain joins TRBV16 and TRBJ1-1; no firm D call. From germline, CDR1 is KGHSY and CDR2 FQNENV. Trimming removed 2 bases at V and 3 bases at J, with 10 bases between. The CDR3 loop spans 14 amino acids.

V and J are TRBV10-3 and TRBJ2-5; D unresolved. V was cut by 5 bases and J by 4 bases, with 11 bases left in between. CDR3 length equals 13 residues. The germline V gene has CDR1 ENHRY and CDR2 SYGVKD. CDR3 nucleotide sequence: TGTGCCATCAGTATTAAGGGTGGAGAGACCCAGTACTTC. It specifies CAISIKGGETQYF.

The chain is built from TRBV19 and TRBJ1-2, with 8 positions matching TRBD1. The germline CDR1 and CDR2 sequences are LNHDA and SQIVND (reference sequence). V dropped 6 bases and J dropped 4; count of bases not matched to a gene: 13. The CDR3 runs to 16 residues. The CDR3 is CASRWTGKGSRYGYTF. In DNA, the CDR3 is TGTGCCAGTAGATGGACAGGGAAAGGTTCGCGCTATGGCTACACCTTC.

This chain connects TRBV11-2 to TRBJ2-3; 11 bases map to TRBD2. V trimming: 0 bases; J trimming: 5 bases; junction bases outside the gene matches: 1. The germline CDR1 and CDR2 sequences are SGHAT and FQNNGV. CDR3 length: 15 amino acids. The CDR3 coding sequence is TGTGCCAGCAGCTTAGAACTAGCGGGAGTAGATACGCAGTATTTT. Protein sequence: CASSLELAGVDTQYF.

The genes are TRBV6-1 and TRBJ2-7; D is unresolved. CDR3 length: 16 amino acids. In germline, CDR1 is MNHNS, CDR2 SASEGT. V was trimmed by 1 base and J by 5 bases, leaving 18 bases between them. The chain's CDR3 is CASSEEGLGRLHEQYF. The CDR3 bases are TGTGCCAGCAGTGAAGAGGGTTTAGGCAGGCTTCACGAGCAGTACTTC.

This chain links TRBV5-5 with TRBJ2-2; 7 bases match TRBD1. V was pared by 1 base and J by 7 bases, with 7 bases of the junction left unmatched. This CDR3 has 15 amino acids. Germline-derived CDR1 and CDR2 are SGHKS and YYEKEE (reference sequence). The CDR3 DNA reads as TGTGCCAGCAGCTTGATAGAGGGGGCGATCGGGGAGCTGTTTTTT. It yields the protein CASSLIEGAIGELFF.

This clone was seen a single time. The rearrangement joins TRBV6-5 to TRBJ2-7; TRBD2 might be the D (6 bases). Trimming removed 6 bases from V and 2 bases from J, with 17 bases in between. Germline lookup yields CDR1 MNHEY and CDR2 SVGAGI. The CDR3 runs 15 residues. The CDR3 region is CASSRDYSGTYEQYF. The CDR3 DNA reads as TGTGCCAGCAGCCGTGACTATAGCGGCACCTACGAGCAGTACTTC.

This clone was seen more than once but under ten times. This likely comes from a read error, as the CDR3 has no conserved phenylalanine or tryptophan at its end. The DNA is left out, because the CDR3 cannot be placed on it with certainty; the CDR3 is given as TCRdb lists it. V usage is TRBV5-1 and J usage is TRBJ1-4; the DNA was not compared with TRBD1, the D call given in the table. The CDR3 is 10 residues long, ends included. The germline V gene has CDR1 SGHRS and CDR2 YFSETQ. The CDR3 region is CASWAHRGLL.